This T cell receptor (beta chain) was documented in a study of blood T cell repertoires in COVID-19. Across the whole study: Spain, Italy and the United States supplied samples that represented acute and convalescent COVID-19. T cells, B-cell-depleted T cells, or PBMCs provided the cDNA or gDNA that served as material.

Original analysis: Quantification of nucleated cells was approximated via reference gene primer amplification. Clones were read by immunoSEQ multiplex PCR, and TCRdb kept only the in-frame ones, dropping some. Clone size and V and J calls were adopted from that table, with D and trimming inferred from the DNA. The sample has some 670,000 clones; approximately 90% are singletons. With 4 bases removed from V and 7 bases from J, the gap between germline ends came to 16 bases. The CDR3 is 14 residues long. The V gene's germline CDR1 is MGHRA and CDR2 YSYEKL. The sequence derives from a woman aged 18-29 years with acute or convalescent COVID-19. The sample taken for sequencing was peripheral blood. The chain is built from TRBV4-1 and TRBJ1-2; TRBD1 is a possible D gene (5 bases). Here the CDR3 reads CASSRIQVGGGYTF. The CDR3 DNA reads TGCGCCAGCAGCCGCATACAGGTCGGCGGTGGCTACACCTTC.